This T cell receptor beta chain was sequenced in a study of sequential checkpoint blockade in melanoma. About the research overall: First-line arms were nivolumab then ipilimumab, or the reverse, randomized 1:1.

Libraries were prepared by immunoSEQ multiplex PCR; TCRdb keeps only in-frame clonotypes and omits some of them. The sample holds some 9,300 clones, approximately 80% seen once. The treatment denotes: randomized to nivolumab then ipilimumab (arm A) or the reverse (arm B). PBMC sorting kept live CD3+CD8+ cells without CD19 or CD56. The material sequenced was CD8+ T cells sorted from blood (inferred from file names), taken from a patient given nivolumab and ipilimumab in sequence. This sequence originates from a human donor with melanoma.

CDR3 protein: CASSFTGQGFDEQYF. CDR3 sequence (DNA): TGTGCCAGCAGCTTTACCGGACAGGGCTTCGACGAGCAGTACTTC. The genes are TRBV11-3 and TRBJ2-7; TRBD1 matches at 8 bases. The CDR3 loop spans 15 amino acids. Germline V CDR1 and CDR2: SGHNT, YENEEA. The V segment lost 3 bases and the J segment 5 bases; nucleotides outside the gene matches: 9.